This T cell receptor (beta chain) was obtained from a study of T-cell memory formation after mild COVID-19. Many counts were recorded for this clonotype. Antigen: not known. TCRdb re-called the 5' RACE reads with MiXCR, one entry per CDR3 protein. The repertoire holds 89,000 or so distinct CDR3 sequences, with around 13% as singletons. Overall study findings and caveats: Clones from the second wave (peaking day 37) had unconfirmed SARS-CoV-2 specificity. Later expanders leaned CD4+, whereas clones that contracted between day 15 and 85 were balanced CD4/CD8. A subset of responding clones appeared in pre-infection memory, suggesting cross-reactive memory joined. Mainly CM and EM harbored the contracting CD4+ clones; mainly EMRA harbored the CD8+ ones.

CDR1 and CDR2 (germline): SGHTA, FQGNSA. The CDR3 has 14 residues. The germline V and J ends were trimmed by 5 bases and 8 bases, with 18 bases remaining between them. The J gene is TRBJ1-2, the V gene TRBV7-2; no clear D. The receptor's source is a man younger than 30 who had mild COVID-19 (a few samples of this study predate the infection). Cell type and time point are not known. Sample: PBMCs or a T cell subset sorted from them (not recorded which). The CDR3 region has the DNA TGTGCCAGCAGCCCCCGATGGGAGGGCGGAGGCTACACCTTC. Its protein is CASSPRWEGGGYTF.